This T cell receptor (beta chain) was captured by sequencing in a study of blood T cells in healthy people across ages. PCR was performed a second time for 7 to 11 cycles using a sample-barcoded 5' primer and a J-beta primer mix. Tagging of each cDNA molecule was performed by a template-switch adaptor with 12 random nucleotides. TCRdb re-derived calls from the 5' RACE reads in MiXCR, one entry per CDR3 protein. The sample lists under 800,000 distinct CDR3 sequences, roughly 41% occurring once. Per sample, a minimum of 7 million PBMCs were isolated. Germline loops: CDR1 LGHNA, CDR2 YSLEER. There are 14 residues in the CDR3. V was pared by 0 bases and J by 7 bases, with 12 bases between. The sample holds a few counts of this clonotype.

The clonotype was recovered from a woman in her fifties or sixties in good health. V and J are TRBV4-3 and TRBJ1-1, with a possible D match to TRBD1 (5 bases). The sample taken for sequencing was blood. The CDR3, as DNA: TGCGCCAGCAGCCAAGAAAGCGGACAAGGTGAAGCTTTCTTT. Protein sequence: CASSQESGQGEAFF.